The clone carrying this T cell receptor beta chain was detected a few times. This sample is drawn from a study of preoperative IRX-2 immunotherapy in early breast cancer. Treatment defined: preoperative locoregional IRX-2 cytokine immunotherapy. This phase Ib study tested locoregional IRX-2 cytokine immunotherapy given before surgery. Generated by immunoSEQ multiplex PCR, the TCRdb table keeps only in-frame clones and is missing some. The sample consists of approximately 98,000 clones, roughly 90% of them appearing once. Trimming pared 8 bases from V and 2 bases from J, leaving 12 bases between. The CDR3 is 13 amino acids. Germline V CDR1 and CDR2: MDHEN, SYDVKM.

The source was tumor tissue, collected after IRX-2 immunotherapy. The receptor was isolated from a human donor with breast cancer. J is TRBJ1-1 and V is TRBV28; D is possibly TRBD1 (5 bases). The DNA for the CDR3 is TGTGCCAGCGTCCGGGGGGGTAACACTGAAGCTTTCTTT. It translates to CASVRGGNTEAFF.